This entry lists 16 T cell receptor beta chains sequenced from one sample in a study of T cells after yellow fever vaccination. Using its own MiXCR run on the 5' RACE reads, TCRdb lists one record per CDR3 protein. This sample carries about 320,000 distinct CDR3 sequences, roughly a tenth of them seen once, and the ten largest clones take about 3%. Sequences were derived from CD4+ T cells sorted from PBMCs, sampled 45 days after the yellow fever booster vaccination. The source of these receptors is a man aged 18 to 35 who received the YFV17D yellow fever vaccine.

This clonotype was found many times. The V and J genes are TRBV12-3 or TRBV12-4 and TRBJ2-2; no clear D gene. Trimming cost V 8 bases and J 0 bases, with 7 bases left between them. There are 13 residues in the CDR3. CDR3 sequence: CASGQANTGELFF. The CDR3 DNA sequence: TGTGCCAGCGGGCAAGCGAACACCGGGGAGCTGTTTTTT.

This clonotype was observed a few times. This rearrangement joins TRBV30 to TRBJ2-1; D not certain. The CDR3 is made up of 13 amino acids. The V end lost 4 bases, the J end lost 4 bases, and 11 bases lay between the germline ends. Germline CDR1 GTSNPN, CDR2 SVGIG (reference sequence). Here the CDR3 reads CAWTTSGYNEQFF. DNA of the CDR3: TGTGCCTGGACCACCTCTGGGTACAATGAGCAGTTCTTC.

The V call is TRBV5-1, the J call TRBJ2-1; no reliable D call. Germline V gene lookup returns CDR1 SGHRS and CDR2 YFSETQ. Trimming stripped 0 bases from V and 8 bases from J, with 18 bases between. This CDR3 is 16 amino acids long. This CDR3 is CASSLGMDPRSDEQFF. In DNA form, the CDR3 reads TGCGCCAGCAGCTTGGGGATGGACCCGCGGAGCGATGAGCAGTTCTTC.

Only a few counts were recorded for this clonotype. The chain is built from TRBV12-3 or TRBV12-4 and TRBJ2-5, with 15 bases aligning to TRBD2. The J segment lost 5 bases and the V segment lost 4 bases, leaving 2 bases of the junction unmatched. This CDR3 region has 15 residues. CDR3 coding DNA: TGTGCCAGCAGTTCCGGACTAGCGGGGGGGGAGACCCAGTACTTC. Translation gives CASSSGLAGGETQYF.

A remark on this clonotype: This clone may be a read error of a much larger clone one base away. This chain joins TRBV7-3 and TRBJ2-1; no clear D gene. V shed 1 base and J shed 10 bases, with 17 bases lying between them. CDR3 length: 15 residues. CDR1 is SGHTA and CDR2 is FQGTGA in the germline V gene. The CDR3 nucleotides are TGTGCCAGCAGCTTAATTGGGTCGACGGCCCCAGAGCAGTTCTTC. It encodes CASSLIGSTAPEQFF.

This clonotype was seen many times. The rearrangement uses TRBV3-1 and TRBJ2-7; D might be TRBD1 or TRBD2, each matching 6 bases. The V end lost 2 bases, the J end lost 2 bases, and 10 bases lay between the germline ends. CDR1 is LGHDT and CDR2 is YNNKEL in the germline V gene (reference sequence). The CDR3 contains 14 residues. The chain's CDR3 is CASSQRGGPYEQYF. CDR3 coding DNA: TGTGCCAGCAGCCAAAGAGGGGGGCCCTACGAGCAGTACTTC.

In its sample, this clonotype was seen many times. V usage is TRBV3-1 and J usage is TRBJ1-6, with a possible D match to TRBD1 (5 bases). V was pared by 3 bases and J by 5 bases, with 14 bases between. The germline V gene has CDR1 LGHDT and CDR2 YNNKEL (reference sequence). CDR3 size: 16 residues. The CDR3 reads CASSHGWGRNNSPLHF. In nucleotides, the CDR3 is TGTGCCAGCAGCCATGGCTGGGGCAGAAATAATTCACCCCTCCACTTT.

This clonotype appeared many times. CDR3 in amino acids: CASSLGLAGALNEQFF. The CDR3, as DNA: TGCGCCAGCAGCCTGGGACTAGCGGGGGCGCTGAATGAGCAGTTCTTC. The chain couples TRBV5-1 to TRBJ2-1, with 14 bases lining up with TRBD2. Germline values: CDR1 SGHRS, CDR2 YFSETQ. The J segment lost 7 bases and the V segment lost 4 bases, leaving 7 bases of the junction unmatched. There are 16 residues in the CDR3.

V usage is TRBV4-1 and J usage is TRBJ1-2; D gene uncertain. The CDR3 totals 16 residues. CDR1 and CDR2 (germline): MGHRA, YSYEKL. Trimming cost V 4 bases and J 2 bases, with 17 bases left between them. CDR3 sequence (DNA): TGCGCCAGCAGCCCCTCCCGGTCGAACCCCAACTATGGCTACACCTTC. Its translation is CASSPSRSNPNYGYTF.

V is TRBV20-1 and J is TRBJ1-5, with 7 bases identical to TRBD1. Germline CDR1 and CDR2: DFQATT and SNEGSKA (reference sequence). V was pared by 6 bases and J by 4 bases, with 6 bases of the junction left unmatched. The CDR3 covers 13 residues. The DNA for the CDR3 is TGCAGTGCAACCGGGACAGTTAATCAGCCCCAGCATTTT. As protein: CSATGTVNQPQHF.

CDR3 DNA sequence: TGCGCCAGCAGCTTGGTGGGGGCCTTGAACACTGAAGCTTTCTTT. Its translation: CASSLVGALNTEAFF. The gene calls are TRBV5-1 and TRBJ1-1; tentative D call: TRBD1 (6 bases). The CDR3 totals 15 residues. Trimming cost V 0 bases and J 0 bases, with 9 bases left between them. In germline, CDR1 is SGHRS, CDR2 YFSETQ.

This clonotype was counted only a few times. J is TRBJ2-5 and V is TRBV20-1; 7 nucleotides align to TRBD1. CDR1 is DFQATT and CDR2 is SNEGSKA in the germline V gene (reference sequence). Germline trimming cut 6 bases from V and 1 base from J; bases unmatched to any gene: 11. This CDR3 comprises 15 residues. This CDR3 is CSAIPRTGFQETQYF. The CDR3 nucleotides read TGCAGTGCCATCCCAAGGACAGGATTCCAAGAGACCCAGTACTTC.

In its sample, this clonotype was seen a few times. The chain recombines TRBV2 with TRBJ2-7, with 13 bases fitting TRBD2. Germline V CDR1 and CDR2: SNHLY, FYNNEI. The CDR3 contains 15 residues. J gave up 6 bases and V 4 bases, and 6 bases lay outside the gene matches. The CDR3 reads CASSGGTSGALEQYF. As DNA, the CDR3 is TGTGCCAGCAGTGGAGGGACTAGCGGGGCTCTCGAGCAGTACTTC.

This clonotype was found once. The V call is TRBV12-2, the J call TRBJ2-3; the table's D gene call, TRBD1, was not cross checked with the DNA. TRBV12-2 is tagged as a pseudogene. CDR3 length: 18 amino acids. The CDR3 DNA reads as TGTGCAAGTCGGCTTAGCCCGCCGGGGAGTATGGTCACAGATACGCAGTATTTT. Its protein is CASRLSPPGSMVTDTQYF.

The CDR3 nucleotides are TGTGCCAGCAGCCCGCGACCGGGACAGAATTCACCCCTCCACTTT. This sequence encodes CASSPRPGQNSPLHF. V gene TRBV7-2 combines with J gene TRBJ1-6; 7 bases are shared with TRBD1. V shed 5 bases, J shed 7 bases, and the junction held 8 bases outside the gene matches. CDR3 length: 15 amino acids. CDR1 and CDR2 from the germline V gene are SGHTA and FQGNSA.

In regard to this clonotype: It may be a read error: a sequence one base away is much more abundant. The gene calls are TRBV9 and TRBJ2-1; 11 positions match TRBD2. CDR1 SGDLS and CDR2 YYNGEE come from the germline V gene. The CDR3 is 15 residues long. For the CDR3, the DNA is TGTGCCAGCAGCCGTCTAGCGGGGGGTTACAATGAGCAGGTCTTC. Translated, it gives CASSRLAGGYNEQVF.